Each of the 29 T cell receptor beta chains below was sequenced from the same sample in a study of blood T cell repertoires in COVID-19. The table came from immunoSEQ multiplex PCR; TCRdb's copy has only in-frame clones and leaves some out. The sample contains 400,000 to 500,000 clones, approximately 87% of which appear only once. The sample taken for sequencing was PBMCs or T cells enriched from blood (not recorded which). The receptors shown here come from a woman between 35 and 50 years old who had recovered from COVID-19.

This clone has only a few counts. This sequence joins TRBV28 and TRBJ1-2; TRBD1 agrees at 8 bases. CDR1 is MDHEN, CDR2 SYDVKM, per germline. The CDR3 has 13 residues. Germline trimming cut 5 bases from V and 3 bases from J; bases unmatched to any gene: 2. DNA for the CDR3: TGTGCCAGCAGTACACAGGGGGACTATGGCTACACCTTC. Translating it yields CASSTQGDYGYTF.

This chain uses TRBV27 with TRBJ2-1; maybe TRBD2 (5 bases). Trimming shortened V by 3 bases and J by 4 bases, and 13 bases separated the two germline ends. CDR1 and CDR2 from the germline V gene are MNHEY and SMNVEV (reference sequence). The CDR3 is made up of 15 amino acids. DNA of the CDR3: TGTGCCAGCAGTTTCGAGGGAAACCGATACAATGAGCAGTTCTTC. Its protein product is CASSFEGNRYNEQFF.

The chain couples TRBV9 to TRBJ1-2; TRBD1 agrees at 8 bases. The J segment lost 0 bases and the V segment lost 3 bases, leaving 1 base of the junction unmatched. The CDR3 runs 14 residues. Germline CDR1 is SGDLS and CDR2 is YYNGEE. CDR3 sequence reads: CASSGQGSNYGYTF. The CDR3 region has the DNA TGTGCCAGCAGCGGACAGGGGTCTAACTATGGCTACACCTTC.

The rearrangement uses TRBV10-2 and TRBJ1-2; TRBD1 matches 9 bases. CDR1 is WSHSY and CDR2 is SAAADI in the germline V gene. The ends lost 5 bases at V and 8 bases at J; junction bases unmatched: 9. There are 14 residues in the CDR3. CDR3 nucleotides: TGCGCCAGCAGTCCAGGACAGGGGAGCGGGGGCTACACCTTC. Its translation: CASSPGQGSGGYTF.

The V and J genes are TRBV10-2 and TRBJ2-3, with D hard to call. This CDR3 is 12 amino acids long. The ends were cut back, 6 bases at V and 5 bases at J, with 9 bases in the middle. The V gene's germline CDR1 is WSHSY and CDR2 SAAADI. CDR3 bases: TGCGCCAGCAGCTCATCAGGAGATACGCAGTATTTT. Translating gives CASSSSGDTQYF.

The CDR3 is CASTKGTGGHTF. CDR3 DNA: TGTGCCAGCACCAAAGGGACAGGGGGCCACACCTTC. The chain couples TRBV12-3 or TRBV12-4 to TRBJ1-2; 12 bases map to TRBD1. The junction had 6 bases not matched to a gene; V was cut back by 7 bases and J by 12 bases. The CDR3 sequence is 12 residues long.

J is TRBJ2-5 and V is TRBV29-1; tentatively, D is TRBD1 (6 bases). Germline V gene data show CDR1 as SQVTM and CDR2 as ANQGSEA. Trimming took 4 bases from V and 5 from J, leaving 11 bases between them. The CDR3 length is 12 residues. Here the CDR3 reads CSVGQASETQYF. CDR3 bases: TGCAGCGTTGGACAGGCCTCTGAGACCCAGTACTTC.

The chain links TRBV6-2 or TRBV6-3 to TRBJ2-6; D unresolved. The CDR3 contains 15 residues. The V and J ends lost 6 bases and 0 bases respectively, with 9 bases between them. From germline, CDR1 is MNHEY and CDR2 SVGEGT. CDR3 sequence (DNA): TGTGCCAGCAGGTACATCCGCTCTGGGGCCAACGTCCTGACTTTC. Amino acids: CASRYIRSGANVLTF.

Only one count was recorded for this clone. The gene calls are TRBV6-1 and TRBJ1-1, with 7 bases matching TRBD1. This CDR3 has 15 amino acids. V trimming: 3 bases; J trimming: 5 bases; junction bases outside the gene matches: 9. CDR1 MNHNS and CDR2 SASEGT come from the germline V gene. CDR3 in amino acids: CASSEQKGGLTEAFF. DNA of the CDR3: TGTGCCAGCAGTGAGCAAAAAGGGGGCTTGACTGAAGCTTTCTTT.

The J gene is TRBJ1-2, the V gene TRBV6-5; D perhaps matches TRBD1 (5 bases). Trimming removed 2 bases at V and 8 bases at J, with 18 bases between. The CDR3 spans 15 residues. Per the germline V gene, CDR1 is MNHEY and CDR2 is SVGAGI. The CDR3 protein is CASSYDGWGSVGYTF. CDR3 bases: TGTGCCAGCAGTTACGATGGATGGGGCTCGGTCGGCTACACCTTC.

This clone occurred a few times. The chain has TRBV3-1 (or the pseudogene TRBV3-2) and TRBJ2-2; TRBD1 matches at 9 bases. The CDR3 runs to 15 residues. The V segment lost 3 bases and the J segment 5 bases; nucleotides outside the gene matches: 4. Germline V gene data show CDR1 as LGHDT and CDR2 as YNNKEL (reference sequence). The CDR3 here is CASSQGQGRTGELFF. The CDR3 DNA sequence: TGTGCCAGCAGCCAGGGACAGGGTAGAACCGGGGAGCTGTTTTTT.

This clone was seen just once. The rearrangement links TRBV7-8 to TRBJ1-1; no firm D call. Germline V gene sequence: CDR1 SGHVS, CDR2 FQNEAQ. The CDR3 loop spans 15 amino acids. V was pared by 0 bases and J by 1 base, with 9 bases between. Here the CDR3 DNA reads TGTGCCAGCAGCTTAGCTCACCCGCGGAACACTGAAGCTTTCTTT. Encoded protein: CASSLAHPRNTEAFF.

V and J are TRBV4-3 and TRBJ1-4; possibly TRBD1 for D (5 bases). Trimming stripped 4 bases from V and 5 bases from J, with 11 bases between. The CDR3 is 14 amino acids. Germline V CDR1 and CDR2: LGHNA, YSLEER. The CDR3 DNA reads TGCGCCAGCAGCCCTAGACAGATAAATGAAAAACTGTTTTTT. Encoded protein: CASSPRQINEKLFF.

The chain links TRBV6-5 to TRBJ2-7, with D hard to call. The V end was cut by 5 bases, the J end by 0 bases, with 11 bases between. The CDR3 has 14 residues. The germline V gene has CDR1 MNHEY and CDR2 SVGAGI. The CDR3 loop reads CASSRGFSSYEQYF. The CDR3 nucleotides read TGTGCCAGCAGTAGAGGTTTCAGCTCCTACGAGCAGTACTTC.

V gene TRBV28 combines with J gene TRBJ2-7; 7 bases are a match to TRBD2. The V and J ends lost 4 bases and 2 bases, in that order; junction bases with no gene match: 14. This CDR3 is 17 amino acids long. The V gene's germline CDR1 is MDHEN and CDR2 SYDVKM. The CDR3 sequence is CASSSYLAELGPYEQYF. CDR3 DNA sequence: TGTGCCAGCAGTTCGTATCTAGCGGAGTTGGGGCCCTACGAGCAGTACTTC. Complete variable domain (other parts from reference TRBV28 and TRBJ2-7): DVKVTQSSRYLVKRTGEKVFLECVQDMDHENMFWYRQDPGLGLRLIYFSYDVKMKEKGDIPEGYSVSREKKERFSLILESASTNQTSMYLCASSSYLAELGPYEQYFGPGTRLTVT.

The chain combines TRBV11-3 with TRBJ2-4, with 10 bases lining up with TRBD2. This CDR3 is built from 17 residues. The germline CDR1 and CDR2 sequences are SGHNT and YENEEA. The V gene end was trimmed by 3 bases and the J gene end by 2 bases; junction bases not matched to a gene: 7. Here the CDR3 DNA reads TGTGCCAGCAGCTTCGGGTCTAGCGGGAGCTCCAAAAACATTCAGTACTTC. Protein product: CASSFGSSGSSKNIQYF.

V gene TRBV19 combines with J gene TRBJ1-1; 9 bases fit TRBD1. The CDR3 covers 14 residues. CDR1 is LNHDA and CDR2 is SQIVND in the germline V gene (reference sequence). J was trimmed by 2 bases and V by 5 bases; bases with no gene match: 3. The CDR3 DNA is TGTGCCAGTAGTGACAGGGGGACTAACACTGAAGCTTTCTTT. This encodes CASSDRGTNTEAFF.

The J gene is TRBJ1-1, the V gene TRBV3-1 (or the pseudogene TRBV3-2); D possibly corresponds to TRBD1 (5 bases). This CDR3 is 14 amino acids long. Trimming shortened V by 4 bases and J by 7 bases, and 16 bases separated the two germline ends. CDR1 and CDR2 (germline): LGHDT, YNNKEL (reference sequence). DNA for the CDR3: TGTGCCAGCAGCCTACCCGACAGAGAGCTTGAAGCTTTCTTT. The encoded protein is CASSLPDRELEAFF.

With regard to this clone: Germline is not matched at one junction end, which may reflect a read error. J is TRBJ2-7 and V is TRBV10-3, with D possibly being TRBD2 (5 bases). The CDR3 is 12 residues long. Germline V gene sequence: CDR1 ENHRY, CDR2 SYGVKD. CDR3 nucleotide sequence: TGTGCCAGCAGTAGCGCCACCTACGAGCAGTACTTC. The encoded protein is CASSSATYEQYF.

This clone has just a few counts. J is TRBJ1-2 and V is TRBV23-1; 9 nucleotides align to TRBD1. TRBV23-1 carries the ORF label, with uncertain function. The CDR3 is 16 residues long. Unmatched junction bases numbered 7, after V lost 1 base and J lost 4 bases. CDR3 sequence: CASSQLPTGGAYGYTF. In nucleotides, the CDR3 is TGCGCCAGCAGTCAATTGCCCACAGGGGGCGCCTATGGCTACACCTTC.

The chain employs TRBV20-1 and TRBJ2-7, with no clear D. The CDR3 runs to 13 residues. Germline loops: CDR1 DFQATT, CDR2 SNEGSKA (reference sequence). Trimming took off 3 bases at V and 2 bases at J, with 11 bases between the two ends. CDR3 amino acids: CSASDDKTYEQYF. The CDR3 coding sequence is TGCAGTGCTAGTGATGACAAAACCTACGAGCAGTACTTC.

V and J are TRBV13 and TRBJ2-1; the match to TRBD1 covers 9 bases. Germline CDR1 and CDR2: PRHDT and FYEKMQ (reference sequence). V dropped 0 bases and J dropped 5; count of bases not matched to a gene: 8. The CDR3 length is 17 residues. The CDR3 coding sequence is TGTGCCAGCAGCTTAGGCCCGGGACAGGGAGCTAACAATGAGCAGTTCTTC. Amino acid sequence: CASSLGPGQGANNEQFF.

This chain connects TRBV3-1 (or the pseudogene TRBV3-2) to TRBJ2-2; TRBD2 agrees at 10 bases. Trimming removed 6 bases from V and 4 bases from J; junction bases left unmatched: 5. This CDR3 is 15 amino acids long. Germline loops: CDR1 LGHDT, CDR2 YNNKEL (reference sequence). DNA of the CDR3: TGTGCCAGCAGTCCTAGCGGGAGCGGCACCGGGGAGCTGTTTTTT. Translating gives CASSPSGSGTGELFF.

The V call is TRBV9, the J call TRBJ1-1, with D perhaps matching TRBD1 (6 bases). The CDR3 is made up of 13 amino acids. V shed 0 bases and J shed 8 bases, with 11 bases lying between them. In germline, CDR1 is SGDLS, CDR2 YYNGEE. The DNA for the CDR3 is TGTGCCAGCAGCGTAGGAGGTACAGGGGAAGCTTTCTTT. Residues: CASSVGGTGEAFF.

The chain is built from TRBV5-1 and TRBJ1-1; no definite D call. In germline, CDR1 is SGHRS, CDR2 YFSETQ. This CDR3 has 13 residues. V was shortened by 3 bases and J by 4 bases, with 10 bases between the two germline ends. CDR3 in DNA: TGCGCCAGCAGCTCCCGGGAGCCCACTGAAGCTTTCTTT. The encoded protein is CASSSREPTEAFF.

This chain uses TRBV24-1 with TRBJ2-3; TRBD1 matches at 12 bases. V lost 2 bases, J lost 4 bases, and 9 bases stayed unmatched. CDR3 length: 18 residues. Germline V gene data show CDR1 as KGHDR and CDR2 as SFDVKD. The CDR3 loop reads CATSDSGTGGATADTQYF. Here the CDR3 DNA reads TGTGCCACCAGTGATTCCGGGACAGGGGGCGCGACCGCAGATACGCAGTATTTT.

The gene calls are TRBV5-4 and TRBJ1-1, with 8 bases identical to TRBD1. The CDR3 covers 14 residues. Germline loops: CDR1 SGHNT, CDR2 YYREEE (reference sequence). V gave up 3 bases and J gave up 5 bases; unmatched junction bases: 6. CDR3 loop: CASSSGGSTTEAFF. The CDR3 nucleotides are TGTGCCAGCAGCTCAGGGGGCTCGACGACTGAAGCTTTCTTT.

This clone was counted once. This chain joins TRBV21-1 and TRBJ1-2; TRBD1 is taken as the D call from the table, unchecked against the DNA. TRBV21-1 is an annotated pseudogene. The CDR3 is made up of 14 amino acids. The CDR3 DNA sequence: TGTGCCAGCAGCGCCGGGACAATGTTTCATGGCTACACCTTC. Its protein is CASSAGTMFHGYTF.

This clone was detected only a few times. The V gene is TRBV5-1, the J gene TRBJ1-1; D is uncertain. The CDR3 contains 14 residues. V was trimmed by 4 bases and J by 3 bases, leaving 13 bases between them. Germline V gene data show CDR1 as SGHRS and CDR2 as YFSETQ. CDR3: CASSQVGGDTEAFF. The CDR3 DNA reads as TGCGCCAGCAGCCAGGTGGGTGGTGACACTGAAGCTTTCTTT.